The 10 T cell receptor beta chains listed next were all sequenced from one sample in a study of shared clonotypes between healthy human individuals. Clones were sequenced by immunoSEQ multiplex PCR, and TCRdb holds only the in-frame ones, with some missing. The top ten hold about 0.067% of the sample, which has more than 500,000 clones, more than 95% seen once. The sequenced material came from naive CD4+ T cells sorted from blood. Sample subset: CD45RA+ positively selected. All receptors derive from a woman under 40 in good health.

A remark on this clone: Relative to the germline gene, one junction end is altered; a read error may explain this. The gene calls are TRBV6-5 and TRBJ2-7; possible D gene TRBD1, 6 bases. The CDR3 covers 15 residues. The germline CDR1 and CDR2 sequences are MNHEY and SVGAGI. This chain's CDR3 is CASSYRGSPSNEQYF. As DNA, the CDR3 is TGTGCCAGCAGTTACAGGGGGTCACCCTCCAACGAGCAGTACTTC.

The chain couples TRBV18 to TRBJ2-7; 9 bases map to TRBD1. This CDR3 is built from 14 residues. After removal of 6 bases from V and 3 bases from J, the junction contained 6 bases not matched to a gene. CDR1 is KGHSH and CDR2 is LQKENI in the germline V gene. This CDR3 reads CASSLTGGDYEQYF. DNA of the CDR3: TGTGCCAGCTCTCTTACAGGGGGCGACTACGAGCAGTACTTC.

The chain has TRBV7-6 and TRBJ1-1; 10 bases agree with TRBD1. J gave up 11 bases and V 0 bases, and 9 bases lay outside the gene matches. Germline V gene lookup returns CDR1 SGHVS and CDR2 FNYEAQ. The CDR3 is 15 residues long. As DNA, the CDR3 is TGTGCCAGCAGCTTAGCCCGGGGACAGGGGTTTGGCGCTTTCTTT. Its translation is CASSLARGQGFGAFF.

The chain is built from TRBV10-3 and TRBJ2-7; maybe TRBD1 (6 bases). V lost 8 bases to trimming and J lost 1 base, with 18 bases between them. The CDR3 consists of 15 residues. Looked up from germline, CDR1 is ENHRY and CDR2 is SYGVKD. CDR3 region: CAIGQGRGVSYEQYF. Here the CDR3 DNA reads TGTGCCATCGGACAAGGCAGGGGAGTGTCCTACGAGCAGTACTTC.

The chain carries TRBV7-9 and TRBJ2-1, with 7 nucleotides matching TRBD2. CDR3 length equals 17 residues. Losses at the gene ends were 1 base for V and 1 base for J; bases not matched to a gene: 7. CDR1 and CDR2 (germline): SEHNR, FQNEAQ (reference sequence). CDR3 residues: CASSLESSSGSYNEQFF. The CDR3 DNA follows: TGTGCCAGCAGCTTAGAGTCCTCTAGCGGATCCTACAATGAGCAGTTCTTC.

The V gene is TRBV28, the J gene TRBJ2-7; possibly TRBD1 for D (6 bases). The CDR3 contains 16 residues. The germline gives CDR1 MDHEN, CDR2 SYDVKM. V was clipped by 6 bases and J by 2 bases, with 20 bases between them. The CDR3 protein is CASRPARTDIAYEQYF. CDR3 nucleotides: TGTGCCAGCAGACCAGCCAGGACAGACATCGCCTACGAGCAGTACTTC.

Only one count was recorded for this clone. The chain combines TRBV6-1 with TRBJ1-1, with D perhaps matching TRBD1 (6 bases). The CDR3 runs to 15 residues. Germline V CDR1 and CDR2: MNHNS, SASEGT. V shed 6 bases and J shed 1 base, with 15 bases lying between them. The DNA for the CDR3 is TGTGCCAGCAGGGGCTTCGGGGGCCCGAACACTGAAGCTTTCTTT. Protein product: CASRGFGGPNTEAFF.

The table lists this clone with a few counts. This rearrangement joins TRBV19 to TRBJ1-4, with 9 nucleotides matching TRBD1. J gave up 8 bases and V 5 bases, and 9 bases lay outside the gene matches. The CDR3 length is 15 residues. CDR1 and CDR2 from the germline V gene are LNHDA and SQIVND (reference sequence). The CDR3 protein is CASSLGQGRGEKLFF. The CDR3 bases are TGTGCCAGTAGTCTGGGACAGGGACGCGGGGAAAAACTGTTTTTT.

The gene calls are TRBV28 and TRBJ1-1, with D hard to call. Trimming took 8 bases from V and 5 from J, leaving 15 bases between them. Germline V lookup: CDR1 MDHEN, CDR2 SYDVKM. The CDR3 runs 13 residues. The CDR3 bases are TGTGCCAGCCTAGGCTTGTTGGGGACTGAAGCTTTCTTT. Translation: CASLGLLGTEAFF.

The chain is built from TRBV5-1 and TRBJ1-1; 7 bases agree with TRBD1. The CDR3 runs 15 residues. J lost 5 bases, V lost 0 bases, and 7 bases had no gene match. In germline, CDR1 is SGHRS, CDR2 YFSETQ. Here the CDR3 DNA reads TGCGCCAGCAGCTTGGTCGGCAGGGGGGAGACTGAAGCTTTCTTT. Translating it yields CASSLVGRGETEAFF.